This is a list of T cell receptor beta chains from one sample in a study of Ad26.COV2.S vaccination and SARS-CoV-2 variants. TCRdb's table, derived via immunoSEQ multiplex PCR, lists solely in-frame clones and lacks some. The repertoire has a few hundred thousand clones, around nine tenths of them found once; the top ten carry about 3.6%. The sequenced sample was peripheral blood, obtained in a trial of Ad26.COV2.S vaccine versus placebo. The receptors here all came from a person aged 18 to 65 who received the Ad26.COV2.S COVID-19 vaccine or a placebo. Each CDR3 is given with its conserved first and last residue. Fields, in order: CDR3 DNA, CDR3 protein, D gene, J gene, clone size, V gene. D genes are given only for firm matches. A row's size may be missing; if present it is once, few, many or a size class.

CDR3 DNA: TGTGCCAGCAGCTTGGCAGGCCAGGGGGCGGGAGCTTTCTTT
CDR3 protein: CASSLAGQGAGAFF
D gene: TRBD1
J gene: TRBJ1-1
clone size: -
V gene: TRBV5-4

CDR3 DNA: TGTGCCAGCAGCTTCGGAGGGCGCGGCAGGGGGTCTGAGACCCAGTACTTC
CDR3 protein: CASSFGGRGRGSETQYF
D gene: -
J gene: TRBJ2-5
clone size: once
V gene: TRBV5-4

CDR3 DNA: TGTGCCAGCAGGGGCTTGGACTCCTACGAGCAGTACTTC
CDR3 protein: CASRGLDSYEQYF
D gene: -
J gene: TRBJ2-7
clone size: once
V gene: TRBV25-1

CDR3 DNA: TGTGCCAGCCGCCTTACAGGGTCCGGGACCCAGTACTTC
CDR3 protein: CASRLTGSGTQYF
D gene: -
J gene: TRBJ2-5
clone size: -
V gene: TRBV6-5

CDR3 DNA: TGTGCCACCGGGAGGGACACCGGGGAGCTGTTTTTT
CDR3 protein: CATGRDTGELFF
D gene: TRBD2
J gene: TRBJ2-2
clone size: -
V gene: TRBV12-3/TRBV12-4

CDR3 DNA: TGTGCCAGCTCCCAGAAAGCGGAGTCAGATACGCAGTATTTT
CDR3 protein: CASSQKAESDTQYF
D gene: -
J gene: TRBJ2-3
clone size: few
V gene: TRBV6-5

CDR3 DNA: TGTGCCAGCAGCTTGACAGGTGTGAAGCTTAACATTCAGTACTTC
CDR3 protein: CASSLTGVKLNIQYF
D gene: -
J gene: TRBJ2-4
clone size: -
V gene: TRBV5-5

CDR3 DNA: TGCGCCAGCAACCGCGGACTTGGCGGAAACATTCAGTACTTC
CDR3 protein: CASNRGLGGNIQYF
D gene: -
J gene: TRBJ2-4
clone size: once
V gene: TRBV4-1

CDR3 DNA: TGTGCCAGCAGCTTGGAATTCGGGAATGAGCAGTTCTTC
CDR3 protein: CASSLEFGNEQFF
D gene: -
J gene: TRBJ2-1
clone size: -
V gene: TRBV5-6

CDR3 DNA: TGTGCCAGCAGCAATAGCGGGGCCTACAATGAGCAGTTCTTC
CDR3 protein: CASSNSGAYNEQFF
D gene: TRBD2
J gene: TRBJ2-1
clone size: once
V gene: TRBV7-3

CDR3 DNA: TGTGCCAGCTCATACGGACAGGGGGCGGACACAGATACGCAGTATTTT
CDR3 protein: CASSYGQGADTDTQYF
D gene: TRBD1
J gene: TRBJ2-3
clone size: -
V gene: TRBV18

CDR3 DNA: TGTGCCAGCAGTTACGGGGTCAGGTCACACACCGGGGAGCTGTTTTTT
CDR3 protein: CASSYGVRSHTGELFF
D gene: -
J gene: TRBJ2-2
clone size: -
V gene: TRBV6-2/TRBV6-3

CDR3 DNA: TGTGCCAGCAGCTTAGACCGAGGCTCTGGAAACACCATATATTTT
CDR3 protein: CASSLDRGSGNTIYF
D gene: -
J gene: TRBJ1-3
clone size: -
V gene: TRBV7-9

CDR3 DNA: TGTGCCAGCAGGGAAGACTACTCGGCTCCAAACACCATATATTTT
CDR3 protein: CASREDYSAPNTIYF
D gene: -
J gene: TRBJ1-3
clone size: -
V gene: TRBV6-1

CDR3 DNA: TGCGCCAGCAGCCAAGATCGCGGGACTCAGGGGTATAATTCACCCCTCCACTTT
CDR3 protein: CASSQDRGTQGYNSPLHF
D gene: -
J gene: TRBJ1-6
clone size: -
V gene: TRBV4-3

CDR3 DNA: TGTGCCAGTAGCAGGGGTAGCAATCAGCCCCAGCATTTT
CDR3 protein: CASSRGSNQPQHF
D gene: -
J gene: TRBJ1-5
clone size: -
V gene: TRBV19

CDR3 DNA: TGTGCCAGCAGCGCAGCGGGAGAATACGAGCAGTACTTC
CDR3 protein: CASSAAGEYEQYF
D gene: TRBD2
J gene: TRBJ2-7
clone size: -
V gene: TRBV7-9

CDR3 DNA: TGCGCCAGCAGCCAAGTGGGGGGGACAGGGAGTCTCCAGCCCCAGCATTTT
CDR3 protein: CASSQVGGTGSLQPQHF
D gene: TRBD1
J gene: TRBJ1-5
clone size: -
V gene: TRBV4-1

CDR3 DNA: TGCGCCAGCAGTCATCCCAGGGACAACTACGAGCAGTACTTC
CDR3 protein: CASSHPRDNYEQYF
D gene: -
J gene: TRBJ2-7
clone size: -
V gene: TRBV23-1

CDR3 DNA: TGCGCCAGCAGCTTAGATTACCTACTCTACGAGCAGTACTTC
CDR3 protein: CASSLDYLLYEQYF
D gene: -
J gene: TRBJ2-7
clone size: few
V gene: TRBV5-1

CDR3 DNA: TGTGCCAGCAGCTTGGGACTAGCGGACTTAGAGCAGTTCTTC
CDR3 protein: CASSLGLADLEQFF
D gene: TRBD2
J gene: TRBJ2-1
clone size: once
V gene: TRBV5-4

CDR3 DNA: TGTGCCACCGCCGGACAGGGGGCGAACACTGAAGCTTTCTTT
CDR3 protein: CATAGQGANTEAFF
D gene: TRBD1
J gene: TRBJ1-1
clone size: -
V gene: TRBV24-1

CDR3 DNA: TGTGCCACCAGTCGACAGGGGACCGGGGAGCTGTTTTTT
CDR3 protein: CATSRQGTGELFF
D gene: TRBD1
J gene: TRBJ2-2
clone size: -
V gene: TRBV24-1

CDR3 DNA: TGTGCTAGTGGCCCCCCCATCTCGACTGAATATAGCAATCAGCCCCAGCATTTT
CDR3 protein: CASGPPISTEYSNQPQHF
D gene: -
J gene: TRBJ1-5
clone size: few
V gene: TRBV12-5

CDR3 DNA: TGTGCCAGCAGTTTATCGCGGTCTGGAAACACCATATATTTT
CDR3 protein: CASSLSRSGNTIYF
D gene: -
J gene: TRBJ1-3
clone size: -
V gene: TRBV28

CDR3 DNA: TGTGCCAGCAGCTTCGGGAGGCATGAGCAGTTCTTC
CDR3 protein: CASSFGRHEQFF
D gene: TRBD2
J gene: TRBJ2-1
clone size: -
V gene: TRBV7-2

CDR3 DNA: TGTGCCAGCAGCCAAGGCACAGGGAACTATGGCTACACCTTC
CDR3 protein: CASSQGTGNYGYTF
D gene: -
J gene: TRBJ1-2
clone size: -
V gene: TRBV4-2